Reported below is one T cell receptor (beta chain). The data are from a study of OX40 agonist ivuxolimab in advanced cancers. Some clones are missing from TCRdb's copy, which holds only in-frame ones; the method was immunoSEQ multiplex PCR. The sample lists around 20,000 clones, 80% to 90% occurring once. This CDR3 is built from 16 residues. Sequencing used CD4+ or CD8+ T cells sorted from blood, obtained in a trial of the OX40 agonist ivuxolimab. This clonotype was obtained from an adult with an advanced solid tumor such as melanoma, head and neck, liver or kidney cancer. J is TRBJ2-3 and V is TRBV21-1; the D call in the table, TRBD1, was not verified against the DNA. TRBV21-1 is an annotated pseudogene. CDR3 sequence (DNA): TGTGCCAGCAGCAAAGTGGGCAGGGATTCCACAGATACGCAGTATTTT. Its translation: CASSKVGRDSTDTQYF.